This T cell receptor (beta chain) was captured by sequencing in a study of cytomegalovirus exposure and HLA in healthy donors (dated 2017 in TCRdb). Describing the broader study: An earlier analysis of around 600 of the donors reported approximately 270 Gb of sequence data and some 120 million unique TCR beta sequences from some 180 million T cells. Using immunosequencing, the study profiled T cell repertoires from 640 or so subjects and related those repertoires to cytomegalovirus serostatus. Genome-wide SNP genotypes for about three fifths of the roughly 670 donors were used in a later genetic analysis, which treated that subset as a discovery cohort. An early release covering about 600 HLA-typed donors comprised about 300 gigabases of sequencing data and approximately 85 million unique TCR sequences. Class I and class II HLA loci were covered by the typing at four-digit resolution. Across approximately 400 genotyped donors of the cohort, an average of roughly 250,000 unique TCR beta nucleotide sequences per donor were sequenced, and roughly 20% of those sequences were non-productive. Every repertoire in the discovery cohort had been generated on one and the same sequencing platform. The genetic ancestry cluster associated with self-reported Caucasian donors included around four fifths of the approximately 410 genotyped donors. The later analysis used no new phenotypic data to find candidate immune exposures, relying instead on TCR beta sequences and their occurrence across donors. Along with the roughly 700-subject first cohort, a separate validation cohort of over 90 different subjects was used. The number of typed donors differed by locus: 629-630 for A, B, C, DRB1 and DQB1; 522 for DQA1; approximately 600 for DPA1; and 400 to 480 for DPB1. Donor age, sex, ethnicity and CMV serostatus were compiled alongside the repertoire data. The study aimed to test whether signatures of past pathogen exposure could be identified by cataloging public T cell receptors. The study combined high-throughput TCR immunosequencing, statistical association of individual TCRs with disease status, and machine learning to predict cytomegalovirus infection status. In a later analysis, previously published TCR beta repertoires from 666 donors were re-analyzed and high-resolution HLA genotyping was added so that TCR occurrence patterns could be studied. Five DR-DQ haplotypes were treated as single units for association and clustering because of strong linkage in the cohort. To decide whether each TCR beta V gene segment behaved as functional or pseudogenic, an earlier analysis of fewer than 750 of the donors relied on high-throughput TCR beta sequencing.

General study outcomes and caveats: In a later analysis, the rate of TCR association differed among HLA loci, with DRB1 alleles having the most associated TCRs and HLA-C alleles having the fewest. Broadly in line with IMGT annotations, most TCR beta V segments showed up in productive rearrangements about 87% or about 30% of the time in an earlier analysis of roughly 590 of the donors. V-gene and J-gene trimming of TCR beta chains was associated with a missense DCLRE1C variant in a later genetic analysis, and the association was replicated in an independent cohort. A cluster of highly shared sequence variants was judged likely to be a technical artifact of the sequencing pipeline. Most CMV-associated TCR beta chains appeared to be HLA-restricted in a later analysis, and the HLA associations seemed to be driven largely by CMV exposure. In vitro tests confirmed that three of the cytomegalovirus-associated TCR beta chains recognize cytomegalovirus antigens. Presence/absence analyses assumed roughly uniform sequencing depth across donors, an assumption that may not hold. Most TCR sequences were seen in very few donors, while some public TCRs were found in many individuals. The authors suggested that the approach could potentially be extended to other disease states and immunological phenotypes. According to a later genetic analysis, donors in an Asian-associated ancestry cluster had fewer N-insertions in productive TCRs than the approximately 610-donor mean. Because the 87-base-pair reads could not distinguish some IMGT-functional V segments, including TRBV6-2 and TRBV6-3, those segments were excluded. Immune exposure information for the cohort was limited to CMV serostatus. The study listed 164 TCR beta chains as associated with cytomegalovirus. A later analysis associated 15,000 to 20,000 TCR beta sequences with specific HLA alleles at a false discovery rate of 0.05. In both the original and validation cohorts, the classifier was reported to diagnose cytomegalovirus status with high specificity and sensitivity. Because HLA typing was unavailable for some donors at each locus, only the typed subset was used in association tests. In a later analysis, HLA-associated TCR beta chains showed more clonal expansion and lower generation probabilities than non-associated chains that were equally common. The cohort was sequenced for TCR beta chains only, and without alpha or paired-chain data the features that could be detected were limited. Several of the top co-occurrence clusters appeared to be linked to parvovirus B19, influenza, CMV and Epstein-Barr virus, according to a later analysis. When HLA alleles, especially DR and DQ, strongly co-occurred, attributing TCR associations to individual alleles was difficult. A further reported finding was that TCR beta sequences accurately predicted the HLA-A and HLA-B alleles for most subjects in the first cohort. Around 16 rarely observed V segments, including chromosome 9 orphons, were excluded from the earlier analysis of several hundred of the donors because counts were too low. Linkage disequilibrium might explain the correlated functional status among segregating V segments, but an unknown experimental factor could not be ruled out.

Comments on this clone: What this receptor recognizes is not known. No qualities accompany the bases; no much larger clone lies one base away.

The library was generated by the immunoSEQ multiplex PCR assay. For the multiplex PCR, a mixture combining 60 forward primers for TCR Vbeta segments and 13 reverse primers for TCR Jbeta segments was used. The CDR3 region of rearranged TCR beta genes was amplified from genomic DNA with a multiplex PCR assay. The Illumina HiSeq System was used to sequence the amplified TCR beta libraries as 87-base-pair reads. Per the source publication's procedure: A later analysis tallied some 79 million unique TCR beta chains across the 666 repertoires, and approximately 9.9 million of those chains were shared by two or more donors. To remove PCR and sequencing errors, raw reads were error-corrected and collapsed into unique sequences using a nearest-neighbor algorithm that merged closely related sequences. V, D and J gene segments were assigned by aligning CDR3 sequences to IMGT reference sequences. Each retained sequence needed at least a six-nucleotide match to both a V gene segment and a J gene segment. A rearrangement counted as productive if the CDR3 had no stop codons and remained in frame with V and J, and every other rearrangement counted as non-productive. Following IMGT convention, CDR3 was defined as the stretch from the second conserved V-encoded cysteine up to the conserved J-encoded phenylalanine. The earlier analysis of fewer than 700 of the donors excluded sequences that lacked an unambiguous match to a single V gene segment. An earlier analysis of a few hundred of the donors called V segments functional above 56.7% productive rearrangements and segregating when the between-donor standard deviation exceeded 5%. A statistical classification framework was developed to diagnose cytomegalovirus status using the catalog of TCR beta chain sequences. In a later analysis, V and J genes were assigned by comparing TCR nucleotide sequences against IMGT/GENE-DB human TR gene sequences. A later analysis assigned CDR3 sequences and most-parsimonious VDJ recombination scenarios with the TCRdist pipeline. In a later analysis, every TCR beta chain was defined by the combination of its CDR3 amino acid sequence and its V-gene family, and reads without a unique V-gene family were dropped. To address suspected cross-contamination and a sequencing artifact, a later analysis removed 450 to 700 highly shared, low-generation-probability nucleotide sequences. A later analysis calculated a clonal expansion index for each public chain from normalized within-repertoire ranks of inferred template counts. Generation probabilities in a later analysis came from a VDJ recombination model fitted to out-of-frame rearrangements, and those results were checked against IGoR. A later analysis scored TCR-TCR, TCR-HLA and TCR-CMV co-occurrence with hypergeometric tests, applying a repertoire-size bias correction to TCR pairs. In a later analysis, false discovery rates were estimated by permuting HLA or CMV assignments 20 times. In a later analysis, co-occurring TCRs were grouped using DBSCAN, and TCRdist sequence similarity was added for clustering within HLA-allele-positive subsets. Repertoires with fewer than 30,000 or more than 120,000 public chains, plus five repertoires with anomalous nucleotide sharing, were excluded from co-occurrence clustering. TCRdb retrieved this table from immuneACCESS and kept in-frame rearrangements only. Not all clones are present; in checked studies, unresolved V genes account for under half, and no reason is known for the remainder. That table furnishes V, J and clone size, whereas the DNA furnished D and trimming. In this sample the table shows 110,000 or so clones, 70% to 85% of which occur a single time. Around a tenth of the sample is in the top ten clones.

The cohort was made up of roughly 670 healthy bone marrow donors. All cohort members were sampled while nominally healthy, although unrecorded immune exposures were likely present. The donor was CMV seropositive and was included in the group of some 290 seropositive cohort members. Every donor gave a peripheral blood sample, and the peripheral blood mononuclear cells from that sample were used for TCR beta sequencing. The Qiagen DNeasy Blood Extraction Kit was used to extract genomic DNA from the blood cell samples. Trimming removed 4 bases from V and 1 base from J; the gene matches leave 8 bases unexplained. Measured from the cysteine to the phenylalanine, the CDR3 is 16 residues long. The sequence is cut down to CDR3 DNA, 48 bases in frame from base 1. Reading the germline V gene gives CDR1 SGHRS and CDR2 YFSETQ.

This sequence was found in a woman between 45 and 60 years old in good health and CMV-seropositive. Specimen: PBMCs. Rearrangement joined TRBV5-1 to TRBJ2-5, and 9 bases in between align with TRBD1. The nucleotide sequence is given as TGCGCCAGCAGCCGAGAGACAGGGGGAAGCCAAGAGACCCAGTACTTC. It translates to CASSRETGGSQETQYF.